This T cell receptor (beta chain) originates from a study of shared clonotypes between healthy human individuals. Study information: In total, the donors were a couple of women and a few men aged 18 to 49.

The CDR3 sequence is 18 residues long. With V trimmed by 4 bases and J by 3 bases, 12 bases remained unmatched. Per germline, CDR1 SGHTA and CDR2 FQGNSA. DNA input for the unsorted PBMC replicate PCRs was approximately 300 ng, about 30,000 T cell genomes. The table came from immunoSEQ multiplex PCR; TCRdb's copy has only in-frame clones and leaves some out. The sample consists of 450,000 to 600,000 clones, roughly 78% of them appearing once. The receptor's source is a middle-aged woman in good health. Some clones in this sample may be carry-over from other donors' samples. Material for sequencing was PBMCs. The V call is TRBV7-2, the J call TRBJ2-3; TRBD1 matches at 11 bases. This CDR3 reads CASSWGQGGILRTDTQYF. CDR3 in DNA: TGTGCCAGCAGCTGGGGACAGGGGGGCATTCTGAGGACAGATACGCAGTATTTT.